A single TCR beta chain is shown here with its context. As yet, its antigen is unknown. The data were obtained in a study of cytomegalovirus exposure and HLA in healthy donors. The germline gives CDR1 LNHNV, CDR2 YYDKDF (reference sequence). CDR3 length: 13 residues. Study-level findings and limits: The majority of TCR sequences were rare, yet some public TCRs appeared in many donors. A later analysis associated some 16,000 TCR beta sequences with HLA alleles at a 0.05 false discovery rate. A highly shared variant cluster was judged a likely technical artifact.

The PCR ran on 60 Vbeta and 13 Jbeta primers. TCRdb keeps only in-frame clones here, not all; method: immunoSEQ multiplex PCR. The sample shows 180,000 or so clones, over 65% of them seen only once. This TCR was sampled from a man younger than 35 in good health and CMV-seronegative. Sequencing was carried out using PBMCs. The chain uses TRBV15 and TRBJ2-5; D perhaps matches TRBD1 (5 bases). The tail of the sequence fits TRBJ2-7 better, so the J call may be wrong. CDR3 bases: TGTGCCACCAGCAGGGATAGAAGGGGCGAGCAGTACTTC. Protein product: CATSRDRRGEQYF.